One T cell receptor beta chain is described in this entry. Its antigen is not known. The sample is drawn from a study of yellow fever vaccine responses in identical twins. The study, taken as a whole, reports: Twin vaccine T cell responses reportedly seemed partly convergent, partly personalized.

The CDR3 extends over 12 amino acids. In germline, CDR1 is SQVTM, CDR2 ANQGSEA. Between the trimmed V and J ends, which lost 5 bases and 1 base, there was a span of 8 bases. TCRdb independently ran MiXCR on the RT-PCR reads; one entry per CDR3 protein. The sample contains about 4,200 distinct CDR3 sequences, roughly 85% of which appear only once. The source is a woman between 18 and 29 years old who received the yellow fever vaccine. The material sequenced was T cells from blood (PBMCs), unsorted or a sorted subset (not recorded which), taken before or after yellow fever vaccination (not recorded which). The chain recombines TRBV29-1 with TRBJ2-5; D is uncertain. The DNA of the CDR3 is TGCAGCGTTAGCTCAGTCCAAGAGACCCAGTACTTC. Residues: CSVSSVQETQYF.